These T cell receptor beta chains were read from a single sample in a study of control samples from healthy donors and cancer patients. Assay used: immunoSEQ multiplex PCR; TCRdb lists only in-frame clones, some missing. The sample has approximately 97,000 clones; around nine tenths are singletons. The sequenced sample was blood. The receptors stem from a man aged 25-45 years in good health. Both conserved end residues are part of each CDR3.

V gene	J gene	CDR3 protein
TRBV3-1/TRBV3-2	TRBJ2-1	CASSQDDTVSYNEQFF
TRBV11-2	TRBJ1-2	CASSPFLGQYGYTF
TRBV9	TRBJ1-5	CASSVQPWTVSIQPQHF
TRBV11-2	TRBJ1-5	CASSLDYGRINQPQHF
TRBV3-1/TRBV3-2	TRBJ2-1	CASSRQRGSYNEQFF
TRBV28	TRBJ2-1	CASSLIVGGSNEQFF
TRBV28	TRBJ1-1	CASRGQSHTEAFF
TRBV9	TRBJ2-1	CASRVTSYEQFF
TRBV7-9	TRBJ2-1	CASSFAEGHEQFF
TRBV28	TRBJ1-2	CASSLPQQNYGYTF
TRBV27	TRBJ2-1	CASSDTDTYNEQFF
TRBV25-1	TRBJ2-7	CASSEARISYEQYF
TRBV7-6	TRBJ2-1	CASSFGAINNEQFF
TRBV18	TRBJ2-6	CASSPLGRRGSGANVLTF
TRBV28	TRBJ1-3	CASMSSGNTIYF
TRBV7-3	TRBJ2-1	CASSLIGTSGSNEQFF
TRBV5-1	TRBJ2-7	CASSFRSGSRYEQYF
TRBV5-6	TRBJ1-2	CASSLVTDNYGYTF
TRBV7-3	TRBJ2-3	CASSSSGGGTDTQYF
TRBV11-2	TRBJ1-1	CASSTGQGSEAFF
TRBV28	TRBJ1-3	CASKLNQGSGGNTIYF
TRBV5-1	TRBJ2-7	CASSPGLAGANEQYF
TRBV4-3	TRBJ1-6	CASSQGTTNSPLHF
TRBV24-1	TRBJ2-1	CATSDGGGVEQFF
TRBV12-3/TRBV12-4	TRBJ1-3	CASSLVSNPIYF
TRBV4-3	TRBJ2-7	CASSHGLAGGYEQYF
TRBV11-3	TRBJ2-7	CASKSRSGVTYEQYF
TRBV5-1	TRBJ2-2	CASSLGRDSAGELFF
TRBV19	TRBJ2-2	CASSITRLNTGELFF
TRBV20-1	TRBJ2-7	CSARPGVEQYF
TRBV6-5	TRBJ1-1	CASSYGPGQNTEAFF
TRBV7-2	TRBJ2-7	CASSSPSYEQYF
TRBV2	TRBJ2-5	CASSNSRGRETQYF
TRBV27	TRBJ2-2	CASSLFTGELFF
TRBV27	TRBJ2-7	CATRRLGSYEQYF